Given below is one T cell receptor (beta chain) in context. Its antigen remains unidentified. CDR3 size: 13 residues. With 5 bases removed from V and 12 bases from J, the gap between germline ends came to 17 bases. Per the germline V gene, CDR1 is LNHDA and CDR2 is SQIVND (reference sequence). The sample belongs to a study of blood T cells in healthy people across ages. Study results and limitations: While age rose, TCR beta diversity per million T cells dropped in a roughly linear way. There was a strong correlation between TCR beta diversity and naive T cell percentage.

A second roughly 7 to 11 cycle PCR used barcoded and J-beta primers. A template-switch adaptor that had 12 random nucleotides put a tag on each cDNA molecule. Each single sample gave us at least 2.5 million CDR3-containing paired-end reads. TCRdb redid the calling of the 5' RACE reads with MiXCR, one entry per CDR3 protein. The top ten clones hold more than 35% of a sample with 660,000 or so distinct CDR3 sequences, 58% of them seen once. Sequencing was carried out using blood. The rearrangement uses TRBV19 and TRBJ2-1, with D perhaps matching TRBD1 or TRBD2 (5 bases each). The sequence was obtained from a man between 60 and 75 years old in good health. The CDR3 protein is CASSPRMGDGQFF. DNA for the CDR3: TGTGCCAGTAGTCCCCGAATGGGGGACGGGCAGTTCTTC.